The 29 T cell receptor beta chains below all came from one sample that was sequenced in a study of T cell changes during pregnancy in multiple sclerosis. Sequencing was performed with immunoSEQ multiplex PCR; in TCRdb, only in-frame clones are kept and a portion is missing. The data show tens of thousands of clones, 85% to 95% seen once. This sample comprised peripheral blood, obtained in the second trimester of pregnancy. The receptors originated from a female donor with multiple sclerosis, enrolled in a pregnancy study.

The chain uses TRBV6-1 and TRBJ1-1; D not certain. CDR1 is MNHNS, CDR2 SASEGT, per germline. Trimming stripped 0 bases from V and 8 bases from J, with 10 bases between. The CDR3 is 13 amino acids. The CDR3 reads CASSEARATEAFF. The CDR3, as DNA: TGTGCCAGCAGTGAAGCGCGGGCAACAGAAGCTTTCTTT.

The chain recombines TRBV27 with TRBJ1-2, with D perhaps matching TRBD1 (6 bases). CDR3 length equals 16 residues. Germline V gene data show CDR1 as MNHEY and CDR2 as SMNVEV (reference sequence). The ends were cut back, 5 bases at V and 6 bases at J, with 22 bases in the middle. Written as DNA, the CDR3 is TGTGCCAGCAGTCGAGAGGACACAGGGAAAGTAGATGGCTACACCTTC. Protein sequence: CASSREDTGKVDGYTF.

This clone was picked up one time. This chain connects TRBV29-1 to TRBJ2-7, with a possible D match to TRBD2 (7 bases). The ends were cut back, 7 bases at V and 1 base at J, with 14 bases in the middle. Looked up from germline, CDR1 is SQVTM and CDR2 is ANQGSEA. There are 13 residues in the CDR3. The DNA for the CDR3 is TGCAGCGCTGGGGGGGGCTCATCCTACGAGCAGTACTTC. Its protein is CSAGGGSSYEQYF.

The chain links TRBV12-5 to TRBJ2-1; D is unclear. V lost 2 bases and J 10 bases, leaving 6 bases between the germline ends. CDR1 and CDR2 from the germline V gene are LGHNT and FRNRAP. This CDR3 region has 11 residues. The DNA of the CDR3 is TGTGCTAGTGGTTTGATGACAGAGCAGTTCTTC. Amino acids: CASGLMTEQFF.

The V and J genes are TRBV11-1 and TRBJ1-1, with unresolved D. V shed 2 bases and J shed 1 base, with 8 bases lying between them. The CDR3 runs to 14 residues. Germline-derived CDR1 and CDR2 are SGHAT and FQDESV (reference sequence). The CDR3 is CASSLRERNTEAFF. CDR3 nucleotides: TGTGCCAGCAGCTTAAGGGAGAGGAACACTGAAGCTTTCTTT.

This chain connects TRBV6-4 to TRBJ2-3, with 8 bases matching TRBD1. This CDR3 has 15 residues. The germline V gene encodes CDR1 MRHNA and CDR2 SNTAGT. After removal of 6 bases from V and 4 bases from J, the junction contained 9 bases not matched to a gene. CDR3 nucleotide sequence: TGTGCCAGCAGCGATACCGGGACAGGTGCAGATACGCAGTATTTT. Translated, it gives CASSDTGTGADTQYF.

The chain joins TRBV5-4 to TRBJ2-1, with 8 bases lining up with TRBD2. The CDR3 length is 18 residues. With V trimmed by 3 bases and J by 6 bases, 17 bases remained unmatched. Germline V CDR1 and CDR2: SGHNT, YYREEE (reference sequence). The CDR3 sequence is CASSSGGGTNSGPNEQFF. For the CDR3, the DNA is TGTGCCAGCAGCTCCGGGGGGGGGACCAACTCGGGACCCAATGAGCAGTTCTTC.

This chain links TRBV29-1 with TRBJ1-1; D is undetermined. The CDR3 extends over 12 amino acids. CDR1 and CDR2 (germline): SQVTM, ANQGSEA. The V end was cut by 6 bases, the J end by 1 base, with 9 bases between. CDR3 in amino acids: CSVETGNTEAFF. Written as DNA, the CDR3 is TGCAGCGTCGAAACCGGGAACACTGAAGCTTTCTTT.

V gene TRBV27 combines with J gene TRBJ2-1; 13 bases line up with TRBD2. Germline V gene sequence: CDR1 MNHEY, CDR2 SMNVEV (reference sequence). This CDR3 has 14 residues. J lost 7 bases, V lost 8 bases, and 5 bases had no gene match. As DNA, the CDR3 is TGTGCCAGCCATACTAGCGGGGGGGCTAATGAGCAGTTCTTC. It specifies CASHTSGGANEQFF.

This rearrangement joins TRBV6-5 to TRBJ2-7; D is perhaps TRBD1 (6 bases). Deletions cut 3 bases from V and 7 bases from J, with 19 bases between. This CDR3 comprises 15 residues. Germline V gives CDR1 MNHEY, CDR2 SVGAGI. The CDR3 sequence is CASSYIDRQAGEQYF. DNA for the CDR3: TGTGCCAGCAGTTATATAGACCGACAGGCGGGTGAGCAGTACTTC.

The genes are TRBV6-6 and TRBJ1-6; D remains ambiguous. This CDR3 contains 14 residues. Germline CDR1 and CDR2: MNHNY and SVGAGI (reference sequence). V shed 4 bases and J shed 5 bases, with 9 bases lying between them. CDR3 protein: CASSLIEDNSPLHF. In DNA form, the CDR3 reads TGTGCCAGCAGTTTAATTGAGGATAATTCACCCCTCCACTTT.

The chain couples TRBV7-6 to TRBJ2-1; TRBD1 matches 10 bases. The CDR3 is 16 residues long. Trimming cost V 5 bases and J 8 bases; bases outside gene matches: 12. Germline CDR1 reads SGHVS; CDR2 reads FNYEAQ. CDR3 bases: TGTGCCAGCAGCGACTGGCCCCGGGACAGGGGAGATGAGCAGTTCTTC. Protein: CASSDWPRDRGDEQFF.

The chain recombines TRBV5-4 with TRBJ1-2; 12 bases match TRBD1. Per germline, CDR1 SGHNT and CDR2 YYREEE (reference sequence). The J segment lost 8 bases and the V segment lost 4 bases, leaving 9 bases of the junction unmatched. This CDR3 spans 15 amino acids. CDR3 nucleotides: TGTGCCAGCAGCATGCGGGACAGGGGGCGCGGGGGCTACACCTTC. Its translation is CASSMRDRGRGGYTF. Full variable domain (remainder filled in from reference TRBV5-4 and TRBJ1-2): ETGVTQSPTHLIKTRGQQVTLRCSSQSGHNTVSWYQQALGQGPQFIFQYYREEENGRGNFPPRFSGLQFPNYSSELNVNALELDDSALYLCASSMRDRGRGGYTFGSGTRLTVV.

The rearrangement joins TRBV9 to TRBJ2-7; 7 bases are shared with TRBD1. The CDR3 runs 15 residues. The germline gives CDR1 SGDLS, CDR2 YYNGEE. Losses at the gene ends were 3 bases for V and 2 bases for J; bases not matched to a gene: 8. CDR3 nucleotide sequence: TGTGCCAGCAGCGCCGGGACAGCCCAGACCTACGAGCAGTACTTC. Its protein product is CASSAGTAQTYEQYF.

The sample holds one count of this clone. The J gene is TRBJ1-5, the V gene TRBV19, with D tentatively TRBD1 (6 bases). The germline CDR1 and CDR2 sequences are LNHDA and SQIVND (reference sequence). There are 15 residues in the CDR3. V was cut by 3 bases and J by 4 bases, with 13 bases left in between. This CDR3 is CASSINQGPNQPQHF. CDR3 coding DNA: TGTGCCAGTAGTATTAACCAGGGGCCGAATCAGCCCCAGCATTTT. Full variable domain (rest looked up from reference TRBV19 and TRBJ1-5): DGGITQSPKYLFRKEGQNVTLSCEQNLNHDAMYWYRQDPGQGLRLIYYSQIVNDFQKGDIAEGYSVSREKKESFPLTVTSAQKNPTAFYLCASSINQGPNQPQHFGDGTRLSIL.

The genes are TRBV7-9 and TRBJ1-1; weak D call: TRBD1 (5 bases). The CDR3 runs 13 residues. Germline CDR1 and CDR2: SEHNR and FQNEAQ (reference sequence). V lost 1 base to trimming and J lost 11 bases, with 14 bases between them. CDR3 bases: TGTGCCAGCAGCTTAGAGGAGGGGCTAGACGCTTTCTTT. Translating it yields CASSLEEGLDAFF.

CDR3 protein: CASSLLGGSYEQYF. DNA of the CDR3: TGTGCCAGCAGTTTACTCGGGGGGAGCTACGAGCAGTACTTC. This rearrangement joins TRBV27 to TRBJ2-7, with 7 bases lining up with TRBD2. V lost 2 bases to trimming and J lost 3 bases; unmatched junction nucleotides: 4. The CDR3 covers 14 residues. Germline lookup yields CDR1 MNHEY and CDR2 SMNVEV (reference sequence).

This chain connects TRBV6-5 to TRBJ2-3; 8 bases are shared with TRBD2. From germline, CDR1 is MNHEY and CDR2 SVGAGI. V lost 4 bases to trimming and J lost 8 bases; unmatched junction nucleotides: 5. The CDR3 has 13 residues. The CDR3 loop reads CASSSGGAGTQYF. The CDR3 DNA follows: TGTGCCAGCAGTTCGGGGGGGGCGGGTACGCAGTATTTT.

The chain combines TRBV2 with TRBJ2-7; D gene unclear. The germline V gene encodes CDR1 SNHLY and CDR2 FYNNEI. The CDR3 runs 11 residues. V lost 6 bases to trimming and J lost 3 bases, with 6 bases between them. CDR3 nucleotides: TGTGCCAGCAGCCCCTACTACGAGCAGTACTTC. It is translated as CASSPYYEQYF.

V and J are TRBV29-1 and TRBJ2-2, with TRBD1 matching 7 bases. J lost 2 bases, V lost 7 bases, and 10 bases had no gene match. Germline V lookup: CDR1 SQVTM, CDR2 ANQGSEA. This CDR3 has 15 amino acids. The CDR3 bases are TGCAGCGCCTGGGGTGGGGACAGCAACACCGGGGAGCTGTTTTTT. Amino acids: CSAWGGDSNTGELFF.

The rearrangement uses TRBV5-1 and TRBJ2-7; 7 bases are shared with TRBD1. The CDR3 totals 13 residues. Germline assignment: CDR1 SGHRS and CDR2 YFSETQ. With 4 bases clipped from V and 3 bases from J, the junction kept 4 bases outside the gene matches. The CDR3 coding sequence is TGCGCCAGCAGCCCCTCAGGGGGCTACGAGCAGTACTTC. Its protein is CASSPSGGYEQYF.

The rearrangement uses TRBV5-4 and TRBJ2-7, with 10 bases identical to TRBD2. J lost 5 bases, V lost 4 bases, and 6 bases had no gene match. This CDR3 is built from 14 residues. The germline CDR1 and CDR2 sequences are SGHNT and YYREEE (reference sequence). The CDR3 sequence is CASSLTSGGDEQYF. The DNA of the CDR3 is TGTGCCAGCAGCCTGACGAGCGGGGGGGACGAGCAGTACTTC. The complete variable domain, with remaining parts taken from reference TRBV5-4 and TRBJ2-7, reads ETGVTQSPTHLIKTRGQQVTLRCSSQSGHNTVSWYQQALGQGPQFIFQYYREEENGRGNFPPRFSGLQFPNYSSELNVNALELDDSALYLCASSLTSGGDEQYFGPGTRLTVT.

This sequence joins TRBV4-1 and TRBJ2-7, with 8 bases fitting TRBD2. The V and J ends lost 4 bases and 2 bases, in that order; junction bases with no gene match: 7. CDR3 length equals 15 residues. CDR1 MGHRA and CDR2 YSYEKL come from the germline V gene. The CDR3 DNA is TGCGCCAGCAGCCTCGCCGGGAGGGACCCCTACGAGCAGTACTTC. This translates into CASSLAGRDPYEQYF.

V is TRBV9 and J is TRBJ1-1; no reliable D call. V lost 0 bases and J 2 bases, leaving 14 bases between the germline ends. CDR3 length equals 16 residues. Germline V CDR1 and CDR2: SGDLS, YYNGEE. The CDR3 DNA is TGTGCCAGCAGCGTAGACACCGAGGGCAGAAACACTGAAGCTTTCTTT. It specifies CASSVDTEGRNTEAFF.

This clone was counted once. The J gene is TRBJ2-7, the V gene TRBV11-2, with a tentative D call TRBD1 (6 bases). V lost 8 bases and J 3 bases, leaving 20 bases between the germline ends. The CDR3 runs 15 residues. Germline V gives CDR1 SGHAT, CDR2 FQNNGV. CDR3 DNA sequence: TGTGCCAGCGGCTCAGGGGCGATCATTAACTACGAGCAGTACTTC. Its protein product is CASGSGAIINYEQYF. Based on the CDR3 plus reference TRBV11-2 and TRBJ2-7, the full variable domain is EAGVAQSPRYKIIEKRQSVAFWCNPISGHATLYWYQQILGQGPKLLIQFQNNGVVDDSQLPKDRFSAERLKGVDSTLKIQPAKLEDSAVYLCASGSGAIINYEQYFGPGTRLTVT.

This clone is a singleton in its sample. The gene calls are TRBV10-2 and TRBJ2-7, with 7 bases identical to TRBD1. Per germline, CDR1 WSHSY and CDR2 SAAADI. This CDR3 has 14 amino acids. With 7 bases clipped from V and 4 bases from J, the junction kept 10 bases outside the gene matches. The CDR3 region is CASKESQGSYEQYF. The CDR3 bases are TGCGCCAGCAAGGAGTCACAGGGGTCATACGAGCAGTACTTC.

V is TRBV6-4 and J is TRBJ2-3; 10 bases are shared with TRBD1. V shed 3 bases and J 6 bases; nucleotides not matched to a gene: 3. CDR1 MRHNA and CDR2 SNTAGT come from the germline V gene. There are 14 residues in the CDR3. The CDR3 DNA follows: TGTGCCAGCAGTGAGGGGACAGGGGCGGATACGCAGTATTTT. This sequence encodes CASSEGTGADTQYF.

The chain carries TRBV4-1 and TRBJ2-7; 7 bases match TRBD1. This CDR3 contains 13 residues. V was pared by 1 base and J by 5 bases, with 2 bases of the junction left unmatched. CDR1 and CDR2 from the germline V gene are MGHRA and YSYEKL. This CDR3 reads CASSQGGGHEQYF. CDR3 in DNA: TGCGCCAGCAGCCAAGGAGGGGGCCACGAGCAGTACTTC.

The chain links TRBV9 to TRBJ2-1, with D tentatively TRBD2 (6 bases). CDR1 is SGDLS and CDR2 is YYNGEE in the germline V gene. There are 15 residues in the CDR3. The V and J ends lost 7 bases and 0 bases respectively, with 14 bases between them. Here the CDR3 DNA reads TGTGCCAGCGGCGCCGGGACTGGCTCCTACAATGAGCAGTTCTTC. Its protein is CASGAGTGSYNEQFF. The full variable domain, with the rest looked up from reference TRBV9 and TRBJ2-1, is DSGVTQTPKHLITATGQRVTLRCSPRSGDLSVYWYQQSLDQGLQFLIQYYNGEERAKGNILERFSAQQFPDLHSELNLSSLELGDSALYFCASGAGTGSYNEQFFGPGTRLTVL.